This TCR beta chain was profiled in a study of human T cells and chemical hapten exposure. Stated time point: patch test 1, 2 weeks after DPC sensitization. The treatment denotes: therapeutic diphenylcyclopropenone sensitization with weekly scalp DPC. Each CDR3 protein is one row after TCRdb ran MiXCR on the RACE reads. The sample carries some 110,000 distinct CDR3 sequences, about an eighth recorded once. After removal of 4 bases from V and 5 bases from J, the junction contained 4 bases not matched to a gene. This CDR3 is built from 13 residues. J is TRBJ1-1 and V is TRBV12-3 or TRBV12-4; 7 nucleotides agree with TRBD1. This TCR derives from a woman aged 45-65 years with alopecia areata. Some clones in this sample may be carry-over from other donors' samples. Sample: whole blood, taken in connection with sensitization to the hapten diphenylcyclopropenone (DPC). DNA of the CDR3: TGTGCCAGCAGTTGGACAGGCCGGACTGAAGCTTTCTTT. This encodes CASSWTGRTEAFF.